These T cell receptor beta chains were read from a single sample in a study of T cells after posttransplantation cyclophosphamide. Generated by immunoSEQ multiplex PCR, the TCRdb table keeps only in-frame clones and is missing some. Seen here are roughly 4,800 clones, 75% to 90% observed once, and the top ten hold under 4.5%. The starting material was PBMCs, obtained after allogeneic stem cell transplant with posttransplant cyclophosphamide. The receptors here all came from a male patient aged 45-60 years who received an allogeneic stem cell transplant from a related donor and was CMV-positive. The graft donor may be the source of some T cells. The CDR3 runs from the conserved cysteine through the conserved F or W. The order of the fields is J gene, V gene, CDR3 protein.

TRBJ2-1,TRBV19,CASSIGARSYNEQFF
TRBJ2-5,TRBV18,CASSPGGETQYF
TRBJ2-5,TRBV4-3,CASRDRYQETQYF
TRBJ2-1,TRBV28,CASSLASGRNEQFF
TRBJ1-5,TRBV27,CASSPTGQGAGQPQHF
TRBJ2-7,TRBV19,CASSRRDIPYEQYF
TRBJ1-4,TRBV15,CATSRDAGHAPVF
TRBJ1-2,TRBV6-6,CASSYGTERGYTF
TRBJ2-3,TRBV29-1,CSVGGIHTDTQYF
TRBJ2-3,TRBV2,CASRRQTTDTQYF
TRBJ2-5,TRBV6-1,CASSEARVGGETQYF
TRBJ2-2,TRBV19,CASTPGTANTGELFF
TRBJ1-2,TRBV7-9,CASQGARYGYTF
TRBJ2-5,TRBV11-2,CASSSGGGTLETQYF
TRBJ2-7,TRBV6-1,CATSSGTGAYEQYF
TRBJ1-6,TRBV2,CASSRTGVNSPLHF
TRBJ2-5,TRBV4-2,CASRKSRGRNETQYF
TRBJ1-4,TRBV19,CASSIALGQGHEKLFF
TRBJ1-3,TRBV18,CASSPITGDSGNTIYF
TRBJ1-4,TRBV23-1,CASSQEHSYWTVLDEKLFF
TRBJ1-2,TRBV7-9,CASSSDRIFNYGYTF
TRBJ2-1,TRBV7-6,CASSLGGWGSGSGDEQFF
TRBJ1-5,TRBV5-1,CASEVWVGQPQHF
TRBJ1-3,TRBV7-9,CASSLTVYSGNTIYF
TRBJ1-2,TRBV4-1,CASSQGLGTGGVGGYTF
TRBJ2-1,TRBV14,CASSQGLGNEQFF
TRBJ1-1,TRBV9,CASSVFSAGWEGTEAFF
TRBJ1-2,TRBV6-6,CASSYFQTGGGYGYTF
TRBJ2-7,TRBV27,CASSSLFGGVRGEQYF
TRBJ2-3,TRBV9,CASSAGTSWGTDTQYF
TRBJ2-1,TRBV7-6,CASSLEGGSGGPKYNEQFF
TRBJ2-5,TRBV5-4,CASSFGGPTKETQYF
TRBJ1-5,TRBV2,CASSFWANQPQHF
TRBJ2-3,TRBV2,CATQQGDREVTDTQYF
TRBJ2-1,TRBV6-6,CASSILAGVNNEQFF
TRBJ2-5,TRBV6-6,CASSWTGEQYF
TRBJ2-1,TRBV6-5,CASSYSSGSLREQFF
TRBJ1-2,TRBV5-6,CASSQRQGGGYTF
TRBJ1-1,TRBV27,CASSLSGEAAGTEAFF
TRBJ1-1,TRBV7-9,CASSLARGTEAFF
TRBJ2-7,TRBV11-2,CASSLGLDSYEQYF
TRBJ1-2,TRBV6-1,CASNDWGRYYGYTF